The rows below give T cell receptor beta chains drawn from one sample of a study of T cells after yellow fever vaccination. TCRdb processed the 5' RACE reads anew with MiXCR; each CDR3 protein has one entry. This table holds hundreds of thousands of distinct CDR3 sequences, around 17% found once. The sequences come from PBMCs, collected more than 4 days after the first yellow fever vaccination. Every receptor here comes from a man younger than 30 who received the YFV17D yellow fever vaccine. The CDR3 runs from the conserved cysteine through the conserved F or W. The D gene is left open where the match is weak. Expanded clones get a size class; other rows say once, few or many, or leave the size out.

TRBJ1-4 TRBV5-5 . . TGTGCCAGCAGCCCCGCAGGCGCAACTAATGAAAAACTGTTTTTT CASSPAGATNEKLFF
TRBJ1-1 TRBV27 . few TGTGCCAGCAGTTCGAACGGGGGGAGGGCTGAAGCTTTCTTT CASSSNGGRAEAFF
TRBJ1-3 TRBV7-9 . . TGTGCCAGCAGCTTAATAACAGGGACGGATTTT CASSLITGTDF
TRBJ1-6 TRBV5-1 . few TGCGCCAGCAGCCTGATTGAAAGCTCCTATAATTCACCCCTCCACTTT CASSLIESSYNSPLHF
TRBJ2-1 TRBV7-2 . . TGTGCCAGCAGCTTAAGCTGGAACAATGAGCAGTTCTTC CASSLSWNNEQFF
TRBJ1-2 TRBV5-4 TRBD1 few TGTGCCAGCAGCTTGAGGGGGCCTAACTATGGCTACACCTTC CASSLRGPNYGYTF
TRBJ1-2 TRBV6-2/TRBV6-3 TRBD1 few TGTGCCAGCAGCCACAGGGGAGCAGAGGGCTACACCTTC CASSHRGAEGYTF
TRBJ2-5 TRBV7-6 TRBD2 . TGTGCCAGCAGACGAACTTACGGCGGGGGGGCCCAGACCCAGTACTTC CASRRTYGGGAQTQYF
TRBJ2-2 TRBV9 . few TGTGCCAGCAGCGGGACACCACCGAACACCGGGGAGCTGTTTTTT CASSGTPPNTGELFF
TRBJ2-4 TRBV7-2 TRBD1 many TGTGCCAGCAGCTTGGGGACAGGGGGGACCATTCAGTACTTC CASSLGTGGTIQYF
TRBJ2-1 TRBV11-2 . few TGTGCCAGCAGCTGGAAACGGTCGAGGATTGAGCAGTTCTTC CASSWKRSRIEQFF
TRBJ1-6 TRBV20-1 . few TGCAGTGCTAGGATGAGGTTTTCGTCACCCCTCCACTTT CSARMRFSSPLHF
TRBJ1-4 TRBV7-2 . . TGTGCCAGCAGCCCAGACTGGGGGGACGAAAAACTGTTTTTT CASSPDWGDEKLFF
TRBJ2-3 TRBV11-1 TRBD2 few TGTGCCAGCAGCCCCAGGAAGGCCTCTAGCGGGGGTCACCCAGATACGCAGTATTTT CASSPRKASSGGHPDTQYF
TRBJ2-3 TRBV20-1 TRBD2 many TGCAGTGCGGATACGGGGGGGCCCCAGTATTTT CSADTGGPQYF
TRBJ1-6 TRBV12-3/TRBV12-4 . . TGTGCCAGCAATGATCGTTCTTATAATTCACCCCTCCACTTT CASNDRSYNSPLHF
TRBJ2-3 TRBV29-1 TRBD1 . TGCAGCGCCGAACTCCTGGGACAGCCACGCACAGATACGCGGTATTTT CSAELLGQPRTDTRYF
TRBJ1-5 TRBV18 TRBD1 . TGTGCCAGCTCAACCCGGGACAGAAATCAGCCCCAGCATTTT CASSTRDRNQPQHF
TRBJ2-3 TRBV4-3 TRBD2 . TGCGCCAGCAGCCCCTGGACTAGCGGGGGAGATACGCAGTATTTT CASSPWTSGGDTQYF
TRBJ2-7 TRBV5-1 TRBD1 . TGCGCCAGCAGCTTGCAGGACAGGCTCTACGAGCAGTACTTC CASSLQDRLYEQYF
TRBJ2-6 TRBV9 . once TGTGCCAGCAGCTGGACGGGGGACTCTGGGGCCAACGTCCTGACTTTC CASSWTGDSGANVLTF
TRBJ1-2 TRBV5-1 TRBD1 few TGCGCCAGCAGCTCGGGACAGTCTAACTATGGCTACACCTTC CASSSGQSNYGYTF
TRBJ1-1 TRBV7-9 . . TGTGCCAGCAGCCTCTTCGGGATTACGAACACTGAAGCTTTCTTT CASSLFGITNTEAFF